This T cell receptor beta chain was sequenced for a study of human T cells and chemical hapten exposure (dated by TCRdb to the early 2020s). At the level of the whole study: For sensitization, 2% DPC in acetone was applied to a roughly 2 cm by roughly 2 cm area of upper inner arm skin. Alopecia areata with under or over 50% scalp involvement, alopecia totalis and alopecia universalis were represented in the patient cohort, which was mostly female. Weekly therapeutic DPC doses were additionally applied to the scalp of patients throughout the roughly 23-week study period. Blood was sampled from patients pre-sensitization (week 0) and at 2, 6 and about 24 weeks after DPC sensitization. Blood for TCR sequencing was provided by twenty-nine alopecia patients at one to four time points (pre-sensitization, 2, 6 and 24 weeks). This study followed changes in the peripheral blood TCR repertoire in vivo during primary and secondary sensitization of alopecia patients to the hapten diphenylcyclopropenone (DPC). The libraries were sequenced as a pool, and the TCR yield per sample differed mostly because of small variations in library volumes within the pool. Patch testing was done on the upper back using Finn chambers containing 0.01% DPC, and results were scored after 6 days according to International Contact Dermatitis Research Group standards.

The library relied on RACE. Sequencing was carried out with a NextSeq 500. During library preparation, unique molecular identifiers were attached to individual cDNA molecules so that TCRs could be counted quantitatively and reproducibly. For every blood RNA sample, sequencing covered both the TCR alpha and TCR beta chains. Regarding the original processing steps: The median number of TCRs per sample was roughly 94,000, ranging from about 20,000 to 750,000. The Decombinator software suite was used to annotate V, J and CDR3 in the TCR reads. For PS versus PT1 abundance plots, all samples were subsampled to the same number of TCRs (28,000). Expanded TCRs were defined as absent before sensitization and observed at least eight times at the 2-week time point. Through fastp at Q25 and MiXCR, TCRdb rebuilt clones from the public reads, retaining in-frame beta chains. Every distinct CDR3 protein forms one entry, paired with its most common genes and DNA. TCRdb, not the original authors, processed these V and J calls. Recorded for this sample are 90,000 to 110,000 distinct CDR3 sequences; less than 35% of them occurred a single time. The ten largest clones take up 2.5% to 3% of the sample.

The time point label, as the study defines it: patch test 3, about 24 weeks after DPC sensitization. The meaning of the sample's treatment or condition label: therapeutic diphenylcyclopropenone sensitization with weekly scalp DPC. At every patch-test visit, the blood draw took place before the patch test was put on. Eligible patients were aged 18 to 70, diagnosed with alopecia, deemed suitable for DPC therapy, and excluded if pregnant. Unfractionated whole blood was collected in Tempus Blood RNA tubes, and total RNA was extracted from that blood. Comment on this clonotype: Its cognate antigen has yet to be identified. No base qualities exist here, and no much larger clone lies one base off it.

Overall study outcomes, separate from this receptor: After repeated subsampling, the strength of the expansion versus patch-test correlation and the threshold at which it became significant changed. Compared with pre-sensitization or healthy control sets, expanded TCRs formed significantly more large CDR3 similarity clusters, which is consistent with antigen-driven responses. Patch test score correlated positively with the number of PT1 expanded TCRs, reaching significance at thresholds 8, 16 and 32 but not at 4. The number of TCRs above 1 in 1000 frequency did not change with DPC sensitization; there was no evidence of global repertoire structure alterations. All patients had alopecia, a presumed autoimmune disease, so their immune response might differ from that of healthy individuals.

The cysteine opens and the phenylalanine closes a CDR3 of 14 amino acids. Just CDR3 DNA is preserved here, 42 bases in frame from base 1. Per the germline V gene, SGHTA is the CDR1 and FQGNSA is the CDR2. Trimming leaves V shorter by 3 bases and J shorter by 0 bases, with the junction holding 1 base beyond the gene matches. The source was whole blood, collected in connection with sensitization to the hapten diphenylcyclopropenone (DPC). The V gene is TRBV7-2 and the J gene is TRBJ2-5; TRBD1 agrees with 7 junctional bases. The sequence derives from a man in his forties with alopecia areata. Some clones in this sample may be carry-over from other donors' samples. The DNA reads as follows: TGTGCCAGCAGCTTGGGACAGCACCAAGAGACCCAGTACTTC. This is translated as CASSLGQHQETQYF.